This T cell receptor (beta chain) was profiled in a study of metastatic and nonmetastatic thyroid tumors. The wider study: Repertoire comparison spanned blood and tumor or nodule tissue of malignant and benign thyroid patients. Points from the study as a whole: Malignant thyroid tumors reportedly exceeded benign nodules significantly in TCR beta diversity, with the difference appearing in blood and tumor.

Prior to thyroid surgery, none of the patients had received any treatment. On this clone: Its cognate antigen is unknown.

Authors' analysis steps: A classifier for distant metastasis in papillary thyroid cancer was constructed using CDR3 differences observed across clinicopathological groups. TCRdb re-called the PCR reads with MiXCR. Here the V and J calls rest on TCRdb's processing, not on the authors' analysis. Among approximately 60,000 clones listed, just under 30% were seen once. Germline V lookup: CDR1 MNHEY, CDR2 SVGEGT. The CDR3 contains 10 residues. With 4 bases removed from V and 11 bases from J, the gap between germline ends came to 6 bases. Sequencing was performed on blood. V is TRBV6-2 or TRBV6-3 and J is TRBJ2-1; no reliable D call. The TCR comes from a female donor with papillary thyroid cancer or a benign thyroid nodule (not recorded which). Some clones in this sample may be carry-over from other donors' samples. DNA for the CDR3: TGTGCCAGCAGTTGGCCCAAGCAGTTCTTC. Encoded protein: CASSWPKQFF.